The entry below gives a single T cell receptor (beta chain) sequence along with its context. Its cognate antigen is unknown. The study ran its PCR with 60 Vbeta and 13 Jbeta primers. Libraries were prepared by immunoSEQ multiplex PCR; TCRdb keeps only in-frame clonotypes and omits some of them. The sample records fewer than 250,000 clones, 85% to 90% being singletons. The data originate from a study of cytomegalovirus exposure and HLA in healthy donors. Study observations and caveats: Certain sequence variants were highly shared and formed a cluster, and this cluster was likely a sequencing artifact. In a later analysis, HLA-associated beta chains showed higher expansion and lower generation probabilities than comparable chains. Relative to the approximately 700-donor mean, N-insertions were reportedly fewer in an Asian-associated ancestry cluster in a later analysis.

Germline loops: CDR1 MNHNY, CDR2 SVGAGI (reference sequence). The CDR3 has 14 residues. Trimming took off 2 bases at V and 6 bases at J, with 11 bases between the two ends. The sequenced material came from PBMCs. The chain joins TRBV6-6 to TRBJ1-3; D remains ambiguous. This TCR came from a man aged 25-45 years in good health and CMV-seronegative. Written as DNA, the CDR3 is TGTGCCAGCAGTTACACGATCAGTTCAAACACCATATATTTT. Translation: CASSYTISSNTIYF.